The 25 T cell receptor beta chains given below trace back to one sample, sequenced in a study of blood T cell repertoires in COVID-19 (dated by TCRdb to 2018 to 2021). To prepare the library, the immunoSEQ multiplex PCR assay was applied. The table comes from immuneACCESS by way of TCRdb, which keeps in-frame sequences with V and J called. Part of the clones is missing from these tables; in studies checked, under half for an unresolved V gene and the rest for unknown reasons. This sample comprises about 75,000 clones, roughly nine tenths of them detected only once. The top ten clones comprise approximately 10% of the sample. Sequenced: peripheral blood. The origin of the receptors is a human donor in a cohort sampled during active COVID-19.

V is TRBV27 and J is TRBJ2-7; 9 bases align to TRBD1. The CDR3 contains 16 residues. With 5 bases clipped from V and 1 base from J, the junction kept 9 bases outside the gene matches. Germline assignment: CDR1 MNHEY and CDR2 SMNVEV (reference sequence). CDR3 in amino acids: CASSHETGGPSYEQYF. CDR3 sequence (DNA): TGTGCCAGCAGTCACGAGACAGGGGGGCCATCCTACGAGCAGTACTTC.

The V and J genes are TRBV4-2 and TRBJ2-1; the D gene is possibly TRBD2 (5 bases). The V gene lost 4 bases and the J gene lost 5 bases, with 12 bases spanning the gap. CDR3 size: 14 residues. Germline CDR1 LGHNA, CDR2 YNFKEQ. The CDR3 nucleotides are TGTGCCAGCAGCCTTGGTGGACTCAACAATGAGCAGTTCTTC. Its translation: CASSLGGLNNEQFF.

The chain combines TRBV18 with TRBJ2-5; tentatively, D is TRBD1 (6 bases). V dropped 4 bases and J dropped 2 bases, with 11 bases sitting between them. Looked up from germline, CDR1 is KGHSH and CDR2 is LQKENI. This CDR3 has 14 amino acids. This CDR3 is CASSLGTQQETQYF. For the CDR3, the DNA is TGTGCCAGCTCACTCGGGACACAGCAAGAGACCCAGTACTTC. The complete variable domain, with remaining parts taken from reference TRBV18 and TRBJ2-5, reads NAGVMQNPRHLVRRRGQEARLRCSPMKGHSHVYWYRQLPEEGLKFMVYLQKENIIDESGMPKERFSAEFPKEGPSILRIQQVVRGDSAAYFCASSLGTQQETQYFGPGTRLLVL.

The chain joins TRBV7-8 to TRBJ2-7, with a weak D call TRBD2 (6 bases). Looked up from germline, CDR1 is SGHVS and CDR2 is FQNEAQ. The CDR3 spans 16 residues. V was pared by 4 bases and J by 2 bases, with 18 bases between. The CDR3 coding sequence is TGTGCCAGCAGCTCCTTCGGGTGGTCGGGGGCCTACGAGCAGTACTTC. It encodes CASSSFGWSGAYEQYF.

This clone came up once. The V and J genes are TRBV11-2 and TRBJ2-1; unclear D gene. The V end was cut by 2 bases, the J end by 4 bases, with 12 bases between. Per germline, CDR1 SGHAT and CDR2 FQNNGV. The CDR3 extends over 15 amino acids. CDR3 residues: CASSLSRRGYNEQFF. In DNA form, the CDR3 reads TGTGCCAGCAGCTTAAGTCGGCGCGGTTACAATGAGCAGTTCTTC. The complete variable domain, with remaining parts taken from reference TRBV11-2 and TRBJ2-1, reads EAGVAQSPRYKIIEKRQSVAFWCNPISGHATLYWYQQILGQGPKLLIQFQNNGVVDDSQLPKDRFSAERLKGVDSTLKIQPAKLEDSAVYLCASSLSRRGYNEQFFGPGTRLTVL.

The rearrangement links TRBV11-2 to TRBJ1-5; D call uncertain. This CDR3 has 15 residues. V was trimmed by 2 bases and J by 3 bases, leaving 11 bases between them. Germline assignment: CDR1 SGHAT and CDR2 FQNNGV. This chain's CDR3 is CASSLSFTTNQPQHF. For the CDR3, the DNA is TGTGCCAGCAGCTTATCTTTCACAACCAATCAGCCCCAGCATTTT.

The CDR3 DNA reads TGCAGCGTTGGGGGGGTAGGCGGCTACACCTTC. Translating gives CSVGGVGGYTF. The chain combines TRBV29-1 with TRBJ1-2, with a weak D call TRBD1 (5 bases). Deletions cut 4 bases from V and 8 bases from J, with 11 bases between. This CDR3 contains 11 residues. From germline, CDR1 is SQVTM and CDR2 ANQGSEA.

The chain combines TRBV6-5 with TRBJ2-2; 7 nucleotides line up with TRBD2. CDR1 and CDR2 from the germline V gene are MNHEY and SVGAGI. The CDR3 totals 14 residues. Trimming took 8 bases from V and 3 from J; bases not matched to a gene: 6. The DNA for the CDR3 is TGTGCCAGCGGGGGGGAGAGGGACACCGGGGAGCTGTTTTTT. This codes for CASGGERDTGELFF.

This sequence joins TRBV6-5 and TRBJ2-1, with a possible D match to TRBD1 (5 bases). Germline CDR1 is MNHEY and CDR2 is SVGAGI. The CDR3 is made up of 14 amino acids. V lost 0 bases, J lost 6 bases, and 9 bases lay in between. The CDR3 protein is CASSYSPQGNEQFF. The CDR3, as DNA: TGTGCCAGCAGTTACTCCCCCCAGGGCAATGAGCAGTTCTTC.

This clone was picked up a small number of times. This chain uses TRBV5-4 with TRBJ1-5; D is perhaps TRBD1 (5 bases). The length of the CDR3 is 14 residues. Trimming pared 4 bases from V and 7 bases from J, leaving 15 bases between. Germline V gene lookup returns CDR1 SGHNT and CDR2 YYREEE (reference sequence). The CDR3, as DNA: TGTGCCAGCAGCCAGGACATGGTGGGGCAGCCCCAGCATTTT. It translates to CASSQDMVGQPQHF.

This chain links TRBV7-9 with TRBJ2-3; D possibly corresponds to TRBD2 (6 bases). CDR1 and CDR2 (germline): SEHNR, FQNEAQ (reference sequence). Between the trimmed V and J ends, which lost 5 bases and 0 bases, there was a span of 12 bases. The CDR3 is 15 amino acids. The CDR3: CASSRAGTSTDTQYF. In nucleotides, the CDR3 is TGTGCCAGCAGCCGAGCGGGTACTAGCACAGATACGCAGTATTTT.

The chain employs TRBV19 and TRBJ1-1; unclear D gene. The germline V gene has CDR1 LNHDA and CDR2 SQIVND (reference sequence). This CDR3 region has 14 residues. Trimming removed 5 bases at V and 6 bases at J, with 16 bases between. In DNA, the CDR3 is TGTGCCAGTAGTGGCGCGTGGGGAGGGCCTGAAGCTTTCTTT. Protein sequence: CASSGAWGGPEAFF. Supplemented by reference TRBV19 and TRBJ1-1, the full variable domain reads DGGITQSPKYLFRKEGQNVTLSCEQNLNHDAMYWYRQDPGQGLRLIYYSQIVNDFQKGDIAEGYSVSREKKESFPLTVTSAQKNPTAFYLCASSGAWGGPEAFFGQGTRLTVV.

The chain recombines TRBV5-1 with TRBJ2-3; D is ambiguous. Trimming took 4 bases from V and 2 from J, leaving 17 bases between them. CDR1 is SGHRS, CDR2 YFSETQ, per germline. This CDR3 contains 16 residues. CDR3 region: CASSLGEVRPTDTQYF. As DNA, the CDR3 is TGCGCCAGCAGCCTGGGTGAGGTCAGACCCACAGATACGCAGTATTTT.

J is TRBJ2-1 and V is TRBV6-5, with TRBD1 matching 9 bases. The CDR3 loop spans 14 amino acids. Germline V gene sequence: CDR1 MNHEY, CDR2 SVGAGI. J was trimmed by 8 bases and V by 9 bases; bases with no gene match: 11. The CDR3 loop reads CASRGTGFGHEQFF. The CDR3, as DNA: TGTGCCAGTAGGGGGACAGGGTTTGGTCATGAGCAGTTCTTC.

The chain joins TRBV2 to TRBJ2-1; D may be TRBD1 (6 bases). The ends were cut back, 7 bases at V and 2 bases at J, with 15 bases in the middle. CDR1 and CDR2 (germline): SNHLY, FYNNEI. The CDR3 runs to 15 residues. The CDR3 DNA reads TGTGCCAGCATCGAGACAGGTTCCCCCTACAATGAGCAGTTCTTC. It yields the protein CASIETGSPYNEQFF.

The chain links TRBV28 to TRBJ1-4; 8 positions match TRBD1. V lost 2 bases, J lost 8 bases, and 7 bases stayed unmatched. The CDR3 covers 15 residues. Germline CDR1 is MDHEN and CDR2 is SYDVKM. The CDR3 nucleotides read TGTGCCAGCAGTTTAGCGACAGGGGTTGGAGAAAAACTGTTTTTT. Protein: CASSLATGVGEKLFF.

The chain combines TRBV3-1 (or the pseudogene TRBV3-2) with TRBJ2-5; the match to TRBD2 covers 13 bases. There are 19 residues in the CDR3. Germline CDR1 reads LGHDT; CDR2 reads YNNKEL (reference sequence). V dropped 0 bases and J dropped 5; count of bases not matched to a gene: 12. CDR3 amino acids: CASSQDYTSGGGYRETQYF. The CDR3 nucleotides are TGTGCCAGCAGCCAAGATTATACTAGCGGGGGGGGCTATCGGGAGACCCAGTACTTC.

The chain has TRBV6-6 and TRBJ1-1; 10 bases map to TRBD1. The ends lost 5 bases at V and 5 bases at J; junction bases unmatched: 8. CDR3 length equals 15 residues. Germline V gene sequence: CDR1 MNHNY, CDR2 SVGAGI (reference sequence). This CDR3 is CASSLTDRGKTEAFF. CDR3 nucleotides: TGTGCCAGCAGTCTAACGGACAGGGGGAAGACTGAAGCTTTCTTT.

The chain employs TRBV2 and TRBJ2-4; D call uncertain. The CDR3 has 15 residues. From germline, CDR1 is SNHLY and CDR2 FYNNEI. The V gene lost 0 bases and the J gene lost 0 bases, with 6 bases spanning the gap. The CDR3 DNA reads TGTGCCAGCAGTGAAGCGCGTTTAGCCAAAAACATTCAGTACTTC. Protein sequence: CASSEARLAKNIQYF.

This clone was recorded only once. The chain's CDR3 is CASSYLTGGYQETQYF. The CDR3 nucleotides read TGTGCCAGCAGCTACCTCACAGGGGGGTACCAAGAGACCCAGTACTTC. The V and J genes are TRBV11-1 and TRBJ2-5, with 8 bases matching TRBD1. Germline V gene data show CDR1 as SGHAT and CDR2 as FQDESV (reference sequence). This CDR3 has 16 amino acids. The V and J ends lost 4 bases and 0 bases, in that order; junction bases with no gene match: 7.

The gene calls are TRBV5-4 and TRBJ1-1; 9 nucleotides match TRBD1. The CDR3 spans 15 residues. The J segment lost 4 bases and the V segment lost 4 bases, leaving 8 bases of the junction unmatched. Germline lookup yields CDR1 SGHNT and CDR2 YYREEE (reference sequence). The CDR3 reads CASSRGTGIITEAFF. For the CDR3, the DNA is TGTGCCAGCAGCCGAGGGACAGGGATCATCACTGAAGCTTTCTTT.

The chain carries TRBV7-9 and TRBJ2-7; TRBD2 might be the D (6 bases). Germline V lookup: CDR1 SEHNR, CDR2 FQNEAQ (reference sequence). The V gene lost 6 bases and the J gene lost 1 base, with 16 bases spanning the gap. The CDR3 has 15 amino acids. CDR3 in amino acids: CASSTSGDRSYEQYF. CDR3 nucleotides: TGTGCCAGCAGTACCTCGGGGGACCGTTCCTACGAGCAGTACTTC.

The V and J genes are TRBV11-2 and TRBJ1-3, with D possibly matching TRBD1 (5 bases). Trimming cost V 4 bases and J 0 bases, with 13 bases left between them. The length of the CDR3 is 16 residues. The germline CDR1 and CDR2 sequences are SGHAT and FQNNGV. CDR3 DNA: TGTGCCAGCAGCTACTGGATACAGGACTCTGGAAACACCATATATTTT. Translating gives CASSYWIQDSGNTIYF.

The V call is TRBV19, the J call TRBJ2-3; TRBD2 is a possible D gene (6 bases). Germline assignment: CDR1 LNHDA and CDR2 SQIVND (reference sequence). V lost 4 bases to trimming and J lost 2 bases, with 7 bases between them. The CDR3 length is 13 residues. In DNA, the CDR3 is TGTGCCAGTAGTACGGGAGTCACAGATACGCAGTATTTT. This sequence encodes CASSTGVTDTQYF.

The chain couples TRBV6-1 to TRBJ1-2, with D tentatively TRBD1 (6 bases). The germline V gene has CDR1 MNHNS and CDR2 SASEGT. This CDR3 is 15 amino acids long. V shed 3 bases and J shed 4 bases, with 15 bases lying between them. The DNA of the CDR3 is TGTGCCAGCAGTGACAGCCAGACAGGCGGCTATGGCTACACCTTC. It translates to CASSDSQTGGYGYTF.